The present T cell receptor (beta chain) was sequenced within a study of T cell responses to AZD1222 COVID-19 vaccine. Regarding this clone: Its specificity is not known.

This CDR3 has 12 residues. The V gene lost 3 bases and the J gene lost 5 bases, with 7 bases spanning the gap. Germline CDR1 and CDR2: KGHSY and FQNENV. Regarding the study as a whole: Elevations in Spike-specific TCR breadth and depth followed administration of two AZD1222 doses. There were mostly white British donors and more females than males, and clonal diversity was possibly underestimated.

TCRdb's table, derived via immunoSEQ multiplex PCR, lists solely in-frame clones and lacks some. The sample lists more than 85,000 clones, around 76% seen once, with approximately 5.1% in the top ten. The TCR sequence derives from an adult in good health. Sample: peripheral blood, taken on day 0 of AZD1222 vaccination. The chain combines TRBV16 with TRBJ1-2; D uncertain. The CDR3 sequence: CASSQDGYGYTF. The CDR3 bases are TGTGCCAGCAGCCAGGATGGTTATGGCTACACCTTC.